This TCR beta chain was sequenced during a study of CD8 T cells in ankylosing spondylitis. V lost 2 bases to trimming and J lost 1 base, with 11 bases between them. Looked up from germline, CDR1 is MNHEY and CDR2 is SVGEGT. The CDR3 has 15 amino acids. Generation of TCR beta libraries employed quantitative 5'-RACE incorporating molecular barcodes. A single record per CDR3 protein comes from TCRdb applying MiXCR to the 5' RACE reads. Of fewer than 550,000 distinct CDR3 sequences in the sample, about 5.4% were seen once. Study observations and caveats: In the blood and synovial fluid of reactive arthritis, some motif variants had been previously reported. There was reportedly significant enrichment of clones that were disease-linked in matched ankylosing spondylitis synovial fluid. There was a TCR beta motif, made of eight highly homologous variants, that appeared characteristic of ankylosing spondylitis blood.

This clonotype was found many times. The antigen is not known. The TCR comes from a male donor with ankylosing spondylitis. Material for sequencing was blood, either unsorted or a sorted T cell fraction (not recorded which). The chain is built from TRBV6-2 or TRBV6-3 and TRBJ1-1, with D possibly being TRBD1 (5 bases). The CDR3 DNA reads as TGTGCCAGCAGTTACCAGGGACCTTCGAACACTGAAGCTTTCTTT. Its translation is CASSYQGPSNTEAFF.